Reported below is one T cell receptor (beta chain). The antigen is not known. The data are from a study of vaccination effects on CD4 cells after COVID-19. Study at large: Samples were collected from three convalescent patients early and late following vaccination. Wells of a few million PBMC each were grown with 10 IU/ml IL-2 and roughly 10 ug/ml peptides. General observations from the study: Late post-vaccination, clones induced by infection and those induced by vaccine underwent marked clonal contraction.

The repertoire was sequenced with immunoSEQ multiplex PCR; TCRdb's copy has only in-frame clones and lacks some. The sample lists approximately 40,000 clones, over 65% occurring once. The culture ran for about 11 days, and then CD4+ T cells were isolated. Documented for the person is a PCR-confirmed SARS-CoV-2 infection occurring between March and December 2020. It was two doses of either the BNT162b2 or mRNA-1273 vaccine that participants received. The source is a human donor who had a prior SARS-CoV-2 infection. The sequenced sample was CD4+ T cells from PBMCs cultured without peptide, obtained after COVID-19 vaccination.

The CDR3 loop is CASSEGRLASERETQYF. The DNA of the CDR3 is TGTGCCAGCAGCGAAGGAAGACTAGCGTCCGAGAGGGAGACCCAGTACTTC. This chain links TRBV5-4 with TRBJ2-5; 8 bases are a match to TRBD2. V dropped 4 bases and J dropped 5; count of bases not matched to a gene: 16. Germline CDR1 is SGHNT and CDR2 is YYREEE (reference sequence). The CDR3 totals 17 residues.